These 17 T cell receptor beta chains came from one sample sequenced in a study of cytomegalovirus exposure and HLA in healthy donors (dated by TCRdb to 2017 to 2019). Preparation of the library involved the immunoSEQ multiplex PCR assay. The multiplex PCR relied on a mix of 60 forward primers for TCR Vbeta segments and 13 reverse primers for TCR Jbeta segments. TCRdb carries this immuneACCESS record with in-frame sequences only. Its versions omit some clonotypes, under half of them owing to an unresolved V gene in the studies checked, with the rest unexplained. For this sample there are 200,000 to 250,000 clones; about 70% appear just once. 2.6% of the sample rests with the top ten. Sequenced: PBMCs. The receptors originated from a man aged 35 to 55 in good health and CMV-seropositive.

The V call is TRBV6-5, the J call TRBJ2-7; D possibly corresponds to TRBD1 (6 bases). V dropped 6 bases and J dropped 2 bases, with 17 bases sitting between them. Germline CDR1 and CDR2: MNHEY and SVGAGI. The CDR3 has 15 residues. CDR3 amino acids: CASSPLRQATYEQYF. DNA of the CDR3: TGTGCCAGCAGCCCGTTAAGACAGGCAACCTACGAGCAGTACTTC.

The chain has TRBV28 and TRBJ2-3; 9 bases align to TRBD2. CDR1 and CDR2 from the germline V gene are MDHEN and SYDVKM. After removal of 5 bases from V and 6 bases from J, the junction contained 6 bases not matched to a gene. The CDR3 runs to 14 residues. CDR3 sequence reads: CASSILGLADTQYF. The CDR3 nucleotides are TGTGCCAGCAGTATCCTCGGACTAGCGGATACGCAGTATTTT.

The chain combines TRBV5-1 with TRBJ1-1; D is perhaps TRBD1 (5 bases). CDR3 size: 15 residues. The germline gives CDR1 SGHRS, CDR2 YFSETQ. V was cut by 0 bases and J by 1 base, with 10 bases left in between. DNA for the CDR3: TGCGCCAGCAGCTTGGAGACAGCGGGGAACACTGAAGCTTTCTTT. Protein: CASSLETAGNTEAFF.

This clone was detected a few times. This chain uses TRBV15 with TRBJ1-2; 7 bases align to TRBD1. After removal of 1 base from V and 7 bases from J, the junction contained 3 bases not matched to a gene. The germline V gene encodes CDR1 LNHNV and CDR2 YYDKDF (reference sequence). The CDR3 has 13 residues. CDR3 nucleotides: TGTGCCACCAGCAGAGGGGGACAGAGTGGCTACACCTTC. Protein: CATSRGGQSGYTF.

The sample holds one count of this clone. V usage is TRBV7-9 and J usage is TRBJ2-1; D uncertain. V lost 1 base and J lost 3, with 7 bases in between. There are 14 residues in the CDR3. Germline lookup yields CDR1 SEHNR and CDR2 FQNEAQ (reference sequence). CDR3: CASSLGQRYNEQFF. The CDR3 nucleotides read TGTGCCAGCAGCTTAGGCCAGCGCTACAATGAGCAGTTCTTC.

The rearrangement links TRBV29-1 to TRBJ1-1; possibly TRBD1 for D (6 bases). Germline V gene data show CDR1 as SQVTM and CDR2 as ANQGSEA. The CDR3 sequence is 13 residues long. The V end lost 7 bases, the J end lost 4 bases, and 16 bases lay between the germline ends. CDR3 sequence reads: CSGTQGYSTEAFF. The CDR3 nucleotides read TGCAGCGGAACTCAGGGGTACAGCACTGAAGCTTTCTTT.

The rearrangement links TRBV29-1 to TRBJ1-2; tentatively, D is TRBD1 (5 bases). V lost 7 bases, J lost 4 bases, and 19 bases lay in between. The germline gives CDR1 SQVTM, CDR2 ANQGSEA. The CDR3 consists of 14 residues. The CDR3 DNA reads TGCAGCGCTGGGGGGGGGACTCAGGGCTATGGCTACACCTTC. It is translated as CSAGGGTQGYGYTF.

The gene calls are TRBV9 and TRBJ2-5; TRBD2 matches at 7 bases. Germline V gives CDR1 SGDLS, CDR2 YYNGEE. V lost 4 bases, J lost 1 base, and 7 bases stayed unmatched. The CDR3 loop spans 15 amino acids. The CDR3 region has the DNA TGTGCCAGCAGCCTGATGGGGGGGAGCCAAGAGACCCAGTACTTC. It translates to CASSLMGGSQETQYF.

With respect to this clone: One end of the junction varies from germline; a read error may be responsible. This chain connects TRBV19 to TRBJ1-2, with 12 bases fitting TRBD1. This CDR3 spans 13 amino acids. Germline CDR1 is LNHDA and CDR2 is SQIVND (reference sequence). The CDR3 protein is CASSMGQGATLAF. CDR3 DNA: TGTGCCAGTAGTATGGGACAGGGGGCGACCCTCGCCTTC.

The chain combines TRBV7-9 with TRBJ2-7; tentative D call: TRBD1 (6 bases). V lost 1 base and J lost 4, with 8 bases in between. CDR3 length: 13 residues. Germline V CDR1 and CDR2: SEHNR, FQNEAQ (reference sequence). The CDR3 sequence: CASSLGRGYEQYF. As DNA, the CDR3 is TGTGCCAGCAGCTTAGGCAGGGGATACGAGCAGTACTTC.

This chain connects TRBV5-1 to TRBJ2-5, with 9 bases identical to TRBD2. Matching the DNA end better, TRBJ2-7 makes the J call doubtful. CDR1 and CDR2 from the germline V gene are SGHRS and YFSETQ. The CDR3 runs 15 residues. The CDR3 region is CASSGLAGASYEQYF. The CDR3, as DNA: TGCGCCAGCAGCGGCTTAGCGGGGGCCTCCTACGAGCAGTACTTC.

This clone appeared a few times. The chain carries TRBV5-4 and TRBJ1-2, with a possible D match to TRBD1 (6 bases). The CDR3 is 12 amino acids. CDR1 and CDR2 from the germline V gene are SGHNT and YYREEE (reference sequence). Trimming stripped 4 bases from V and 5 bases from J, with 9 bases between. The CDR3, as DNA: TGTGCCAGCAGCCCTGGGACATATGGCTACACCTTC. It encodes CASSPGTYGYTF.

Remarks on this clone: The sample carries other DNA sequences with the same CDR3. The rearrangement uses TRBV5-4 and TRBJ2-5, with 12 bases fitting TRBD2. Per the germline V gene, CDR1 is SGHNT and CDR2 is YYREEE (reference sequence). V shed 4 bases, J shed 5 bases, and the junction held 9 bases outside the gene matches. The CDR3 runs 16 residues. The CDR3, as DNA: TGTGCCAGCAGCCCACGACTAGCGGGGGCCGGGGAGACCCAGTACTTC. It is translated as CASSPRLAGAGETQYF.

This clone was seen once. The chain recombines TRBV29-1 with TRBJ2-5; D might be TRBD2 (5 bases). The CDR3 is made up of 13 amino acids. Trimming left V 3 bases short and J 5 bases short, with 13 bases between. CDR1 is SQVTM and CDR2 is ANQGSEA in the germline V gene. This chain's CDR3 is CSVDPAPGETQYF. The DNA of the CDR3 is TGCAGCGTTGACCCGGCGCCGGGGGAGACCCAGTACTTC. Using reference TRBV29-1 and TRBJ2-5 for the parts outside the CDR3, the full variable domain is SAVISQKPSRDICQRGTSLTIQCQVDSQVTMMFWYRQQPGQSLTLIATANQGSEATYESGFVIDKFPISRPNLTFSTLTVSNMSPEDSSIYLCSVDPAPGETQYFGPGTRLLVL.

V and J are TRBV7-3 and TRBJ2-2, with 8 bases that match TRBD2. The length of the CDR3 is 16 residues. The germline V gene has CDR1 SGHTA and CDR2 FQGTGA. Trimming took 1 base from V and 8 from J; bases not matched to a gene: 9. CDR3 sequence reads: CASSLRAGGATGELFF. CDR3 coding DNA: TGTGCCAGCAGCTTAAGGGCCGGGGGGGCGACGGGGGAGCTGTTTTTT.

This clone was seen a handful of times. The rearrangement links TRBV5-6 to TRBJ2-2, with 7 bases aligning to TRBD2. V lost 4 bases to trimming and J lost 4 bases; unmatched junction nucleotides: 19. Germline values: CDR1 SGHDT, CDR2 YYEEEE. The CDR3 totals 19 residues. CDR3 in DNA: TGTGCCAGCAGCAGGAGACGAAGCGGGGCCTCAGGAGGCACCGGGGAGCTGTTTTTT. Protein product: CASSRRRSGASGGTGELFF.

The chain uses TRBV11-1 and TRBJ1-4, with 7 bases matching TRBD1. V was clipped by 5 bases and J by 5 bases; unmatched bases: 14. The germline CDR1 and CDR2 sequences are SGHAT and FQDESV (reference sequence). The CDR3 is made up of 17 amino acids. The CDR3, as DNA: TGTGCCAGCAGCCAATCAACGCGGGACAGAGAAAATGAAAAACTGTTTTTT. This codes for CASSQSTRDRENEKLFF.